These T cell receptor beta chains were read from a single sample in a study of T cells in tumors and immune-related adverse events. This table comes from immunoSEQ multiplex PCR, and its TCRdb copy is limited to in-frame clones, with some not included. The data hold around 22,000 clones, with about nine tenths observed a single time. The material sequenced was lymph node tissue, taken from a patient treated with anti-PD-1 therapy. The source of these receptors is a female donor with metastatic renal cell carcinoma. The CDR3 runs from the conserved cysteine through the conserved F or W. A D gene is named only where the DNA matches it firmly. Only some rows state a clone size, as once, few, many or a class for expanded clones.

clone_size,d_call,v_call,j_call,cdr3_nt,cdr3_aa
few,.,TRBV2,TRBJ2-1,TGTGCCAGCAGTTACCATTCGCGGGAGCAGTTCTTC,CASSYHSREQFF
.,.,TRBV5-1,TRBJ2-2,TGCGCCAGCAATGTTTTGGCCGGGGAGCTGTTTTTT,CASNVLAGELFF
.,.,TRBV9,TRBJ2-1,TGTGCCAGCAGCGTAACCGATGAGCAGTTCTTC,CASSVTDEQFF
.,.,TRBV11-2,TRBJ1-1,TGTGCCAGCAGCCCCTTGGGGGCGTACACTGAAGCTTTCTTT,CASSPLGAYTEAFF
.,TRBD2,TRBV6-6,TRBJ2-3,TGTGCCAGCAGTTACGCGGGGGGTAACACAGATACGCAGTATTTT,CASSYAGGNTDTQYF
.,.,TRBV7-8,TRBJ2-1,TGTGCCAGCAGCTTAGTCTACCTGGGCGACAATGAGCAGTTCTTC,CASSLVYLGDNEQFF
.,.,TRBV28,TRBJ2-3,TGTGCCAGCAGTTTACCGCCCAACCCGACAGTACATACGCAGTATTTT,CASSLPPNPTVHTQYF
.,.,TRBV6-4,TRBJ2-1,TGTGCCAGCAGTGAGCTGCCATACAATGAGCAGTTCTTC,CASSELPYNEQFF
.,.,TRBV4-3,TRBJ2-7,TGCGCCAGCAGCCCCAAAGGGCCAGCTGACTCCTACGAGCAGTACTTC,CASSPKGPADSYEQYF
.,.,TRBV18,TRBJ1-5,TGTGCCAGCTCACCATCACAGACCCTGAATCAGCCCCAGCATTTT,CASSPSQTLNQPQHF
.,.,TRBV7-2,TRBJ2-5,TGTGCCAGCAGCTTATTGTCCGGAGAGACCCAGTACTTC,CASSLLSGETQYF
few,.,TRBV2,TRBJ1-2,TGTGCCAGCAGCCACAACCCTAACTATGGCTACACCTTC,CASSHNPNYGYTF
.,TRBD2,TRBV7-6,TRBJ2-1,TGTGCCAGCAGCTTAGACGGGGGGAGGCTTAATGAGCAGTTCTTC,CASSLDGGRLNEQFF
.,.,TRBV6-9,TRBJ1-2,TGTGCCAGCAGTTTGGTCTCTGGCTACACCTTC,CASSLVSGYTF
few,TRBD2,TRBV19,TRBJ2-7,TGTGCCAGTAGGAAGGCTTCCAGCGGGAGCTCCTACGAGCAGTACTTC,CASRKASSGSSYEQYF
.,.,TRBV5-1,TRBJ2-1,TGCGCCAGCAGCTTGGCATGGGTCACCGAGCAGTTCTTC,CASSLAWVTEQFF
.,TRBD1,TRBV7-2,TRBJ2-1,TGTGCCAGCAGTTATTCGGACAGGGGTCCCCAGTTCTTC,CASSYSDRGPQFF
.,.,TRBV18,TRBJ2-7,TGTGCCAGCTCACCCGACAGCTCCTACGAGCAGTACTTC,CASSPDSSYEQYF
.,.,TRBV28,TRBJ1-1,TGTGCCAGCAGTTCCCCAAAAACTGAAGCTTTCTTT,CASSSPKTEAFF
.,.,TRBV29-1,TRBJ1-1,TGCAGCGTTGTCGAATGGGTGGAAGCCCAACCGCTTATGAACACTGAAGCTTTCTTT,CSVVEWVEAQPLMNTEAFF
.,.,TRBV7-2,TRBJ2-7,TGTGCCAGCAGCTTAGACCTGGTCAGAGCCTACGAGCAGTACTTC,CASSLDLVRAYEQYF
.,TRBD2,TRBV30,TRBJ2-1,TGTGCCTGGAGCGTCACTAGCGGGGCAAACAATGAGCAGTTCTTC,CAWSVTSGANNEQFF
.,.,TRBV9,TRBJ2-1,TGTGCCAGCAGCGTAAGGCTCCCACCCTACAATGAGCAGTTCTTC,CASSVRLPPYNEQFF
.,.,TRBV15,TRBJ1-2,TGTGCCACCAGCAGTCGAAGACAGCCAGGAAACTATGGCTACACCTTC,CATSSRRQPGNYGYTF
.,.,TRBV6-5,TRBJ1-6,TGTGCCAGCAGTTATTCCGCCGGGGGGGAATCACCCCTCCACTTT,CASSYSAGGESPLHF
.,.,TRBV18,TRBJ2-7,TGTGCCAGCTCACGACGACAGGCGAGCTCCTACGAGCAGTACTTC,CASSRRQASSYEQYF
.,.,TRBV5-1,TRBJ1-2,TGCGCCAGCAGCTTTAATGCCGGGAGCTATGGCTACACCTTC,CASSFNAGSYGYTF
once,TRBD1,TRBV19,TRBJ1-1,TGTGCCAGTAGTCCGGGACAGGGGACTGAAGCTTTCTTT,CASSPGQGTEAFF
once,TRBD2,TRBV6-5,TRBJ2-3,TGTGCCAGCAGTCGGACTAGCGGGAGAACGGATACGCAGTATTTT,CASSRTSGRTDTQYF
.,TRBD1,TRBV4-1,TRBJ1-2,TGCGCCAGCAGCCAGGGCGGACAGGGTCGCTATGGCTACACCTTC,CASSQGGQGRYGYTF
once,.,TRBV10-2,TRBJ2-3,TGCGCCAGCGGGGGAAATACGCAGTATTTT,CASGGNTQYF
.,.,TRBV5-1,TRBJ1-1,TGCGCCAGCAGCTTGGACAGCCGGGGGACTGAAGCTTTCTTT,CASSLDSRGTEAFF
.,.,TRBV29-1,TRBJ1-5,TGCAGCGTTGAAGATCTTAGACAGCGATATCAGCCCCAGCATTTT,CSVEDLRQRYQPQHF
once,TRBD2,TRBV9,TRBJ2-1,TGTGCCAGCAGCGCCACGGGACTAGGGATTGGGGAGCAGTTCTTC,CASSATGLGIGEQFF
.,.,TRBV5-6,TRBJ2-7,TGTGCCAGCAGCAGGAGACTAGGTGGGGGAGGCGGCGAGCAGTACTTC,CASSRRLGGGGGEQYF
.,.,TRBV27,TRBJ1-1,TGTGCCAGCAGTTTTTCTTTGAGGGGGACCGCTTTCTTT,CASSFSLRGTAFF
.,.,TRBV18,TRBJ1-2,TGTGCCAGCTCAGAAATCCAGACAGTGACGGGCGATGGCTACACCTTC,CASSEIQTVTGDGYTF
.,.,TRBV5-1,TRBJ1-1,TGCGCCAGCAGCTTGAGCCCCCAGGGGTTCCCTGAAGCTTTCTTT,CASSLSPQGFPEAFF
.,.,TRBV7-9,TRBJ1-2,TGTGCCAGCAGCAAATTAACGGTTAACTATGGCTACACCTTC,CASSKLTVNYGYTF
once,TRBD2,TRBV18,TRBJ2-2,TGTGCCAGCTCACCACCCACCAGCGGGACCTACACCGGGGAGCTGTTTTTT,CASSPPTSGTYTGELFF
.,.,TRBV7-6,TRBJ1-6,TGTGCCAGCAGCTCGGGGGTGGGCTCACCCCTCCACTTT,CASSSGVGSPLHF
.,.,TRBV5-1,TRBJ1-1,TGCGCCAGCAGCTTGAGTATAGGGGGGACTGAAGCTTTCTTT,CASSLSIGGTEAFF
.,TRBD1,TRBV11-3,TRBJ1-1,TGTGCCAGCAGCTTAGCCCGGGACAGGGAAGCTTTCTTT,CASSLARDREAFF
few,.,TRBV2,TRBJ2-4,TGTGCCAGCACCGGCCCGGGAGCGGTGAACATTCAGTACTTC,CASTGPGAVNIQYF
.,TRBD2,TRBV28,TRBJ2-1,TGTGCCAGCAGTTTAGCGGGGGAAGGGTACAATGAGCAGTTCTTC,CASSLAGEGYNEQFF
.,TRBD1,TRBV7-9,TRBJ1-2,TGTGCCAGCAGGGACAGGGGAAGTAACTATGGCTACACCTTC,CASRDRGSNYGYTF
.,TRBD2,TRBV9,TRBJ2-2,TGTGCCAGCAGCGCGACTAGCGGCTACACCGGGGAGCTGTTTTTT,CASSATSGYTGELFF
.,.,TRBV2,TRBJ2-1,TGTGCCAGCAGGGTTGCAGGGAATGAGCAGTTCTTC,CASRVAGNEQFF
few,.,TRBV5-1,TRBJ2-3,TGCGCCAGCAGCTTGGGCGGGGGCACAGATACGCAGTATTTT,CASSLGGGTDTQYF
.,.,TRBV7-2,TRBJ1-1,TGTGCCAGCGCCCAAAACATGAACACTGAAGCTTTCTTT,CASAQNMNTEAFF
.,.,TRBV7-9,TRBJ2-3,TGTGCCAGCAGCAGCCAGACGGGGATACGCACAGATACGCAGTATTTT,CASSSQTGIRTDTQYF
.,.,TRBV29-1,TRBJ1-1,TGCAGCGCAGGGTACACTGAAGCTTTCTTT,CSAGYTEAFF
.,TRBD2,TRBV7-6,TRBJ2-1,TGTGCCAGCAGCCGTGGGACTAGCACTACCAATGAGCAGTTCTTC,CASSRGTSTTNEQFF